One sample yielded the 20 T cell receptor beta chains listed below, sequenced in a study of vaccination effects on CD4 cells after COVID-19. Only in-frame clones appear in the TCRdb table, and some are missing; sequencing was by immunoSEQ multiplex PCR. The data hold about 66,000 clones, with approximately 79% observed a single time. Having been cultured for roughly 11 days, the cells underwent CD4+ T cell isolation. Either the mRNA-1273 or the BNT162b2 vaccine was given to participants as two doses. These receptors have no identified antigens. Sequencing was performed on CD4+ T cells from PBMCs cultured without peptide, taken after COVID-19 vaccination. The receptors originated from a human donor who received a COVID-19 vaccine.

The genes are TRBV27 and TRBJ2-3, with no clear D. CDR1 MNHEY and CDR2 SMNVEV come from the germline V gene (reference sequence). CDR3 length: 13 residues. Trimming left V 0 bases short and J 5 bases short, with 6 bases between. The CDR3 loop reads CASSLSGLDTQYF. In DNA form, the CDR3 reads TGTGCCAGCAGTTTATCAGGGTTAGATACGCAGTATTTT.

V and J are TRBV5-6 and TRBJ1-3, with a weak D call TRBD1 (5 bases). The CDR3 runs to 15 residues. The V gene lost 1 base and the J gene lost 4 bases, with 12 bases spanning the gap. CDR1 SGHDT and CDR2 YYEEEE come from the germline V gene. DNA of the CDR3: TGTGCCAGCAGCTTGTCAGGGTTTACGGGAAACACCATATATTTT. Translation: CASSLSGFTGNTIYF.

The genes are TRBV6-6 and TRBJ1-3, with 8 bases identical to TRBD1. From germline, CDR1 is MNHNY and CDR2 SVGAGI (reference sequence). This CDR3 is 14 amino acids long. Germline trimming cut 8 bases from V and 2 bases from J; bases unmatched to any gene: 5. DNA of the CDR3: TGTGCCAGCCTGGACAGGGAGCCTGGAAACACCATATATTTT. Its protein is CASLDREPGNTIYF.

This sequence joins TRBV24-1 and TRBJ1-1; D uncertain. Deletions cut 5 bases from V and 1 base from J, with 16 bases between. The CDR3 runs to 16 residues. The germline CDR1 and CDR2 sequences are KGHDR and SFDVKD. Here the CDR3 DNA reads TGTGCCACCAGTGTCATCGCCGGGGTAAGGAACACTGAAGCTTTCTTT. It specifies CATSVIAGVRNTEAFF.

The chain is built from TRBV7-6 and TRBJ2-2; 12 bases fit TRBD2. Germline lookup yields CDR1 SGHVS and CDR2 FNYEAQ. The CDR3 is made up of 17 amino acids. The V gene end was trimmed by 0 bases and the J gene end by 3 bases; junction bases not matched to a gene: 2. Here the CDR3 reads CASSLAASGGDTGELFF. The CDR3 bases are TGTGCCAGCAGCTTAGCGGCTAGCGGGGGGGACACCGGGGAGCTGTTTTTT. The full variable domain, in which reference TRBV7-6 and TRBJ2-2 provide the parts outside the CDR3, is GAGVSQSPRYKVTKRGQDVALRCDPISGHVSLYWYRQALGQGPEFLTYFNYEAQQDKSGLPNDRFSAERPEGSISTLTIQRTEQRDSAMYRCASSLAASGGDTGELFFGEGSRLTVL.

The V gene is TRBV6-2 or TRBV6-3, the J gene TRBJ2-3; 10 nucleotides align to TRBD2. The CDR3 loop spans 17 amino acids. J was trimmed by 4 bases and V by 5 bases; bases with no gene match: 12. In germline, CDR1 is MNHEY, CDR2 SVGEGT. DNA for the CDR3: TGTGCCAGCAGTAGAAGCGGGGGGGCCGTTGTCGCAGATACGCAGTATTTT. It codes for CASSRSGGAVVADTQYF.

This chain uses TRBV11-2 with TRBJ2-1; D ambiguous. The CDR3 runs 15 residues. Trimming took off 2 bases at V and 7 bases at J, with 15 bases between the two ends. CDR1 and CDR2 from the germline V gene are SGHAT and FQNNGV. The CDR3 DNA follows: TGTGCCAGCAGCTTAAGGCAGGCCATGTGGAATGAGCAGTTCTTC. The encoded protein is CASSLRQAMWNEQFF.

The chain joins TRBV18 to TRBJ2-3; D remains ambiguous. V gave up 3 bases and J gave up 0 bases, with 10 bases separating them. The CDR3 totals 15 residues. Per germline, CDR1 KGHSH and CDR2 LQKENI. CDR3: CASSPWTASTDTQYF. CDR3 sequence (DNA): TGTGCCAGCTCACCGTGGACGGCTAGCACAGATACGCAGTATTTT.

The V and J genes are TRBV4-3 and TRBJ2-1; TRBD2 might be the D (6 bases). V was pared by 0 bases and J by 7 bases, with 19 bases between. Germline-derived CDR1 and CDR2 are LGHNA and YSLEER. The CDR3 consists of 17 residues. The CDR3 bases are TGCGCCAGCAGCCAAGAATTGCGGGACCCTCCGTGGAATGAGCAGTTCTTC. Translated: CASSQELRDPPWNEQFF.

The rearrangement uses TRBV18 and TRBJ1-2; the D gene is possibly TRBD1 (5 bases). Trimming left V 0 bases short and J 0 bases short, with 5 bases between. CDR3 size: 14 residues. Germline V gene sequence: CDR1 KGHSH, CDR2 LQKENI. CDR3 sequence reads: CASSPPGANYGYTF. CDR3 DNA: TGTGCCAGCTCACCACCAGGGGCTAACTATGGCTACACCTTC.

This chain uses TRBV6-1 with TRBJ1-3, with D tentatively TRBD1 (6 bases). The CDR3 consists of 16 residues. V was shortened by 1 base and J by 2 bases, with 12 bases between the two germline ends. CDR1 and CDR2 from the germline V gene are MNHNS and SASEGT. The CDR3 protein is CASSEVSRQAGNTIYF. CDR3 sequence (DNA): TGTGCCAGCAGTGAAGTTTCCCGACAGGCTGGAAACACCATATATTTT.

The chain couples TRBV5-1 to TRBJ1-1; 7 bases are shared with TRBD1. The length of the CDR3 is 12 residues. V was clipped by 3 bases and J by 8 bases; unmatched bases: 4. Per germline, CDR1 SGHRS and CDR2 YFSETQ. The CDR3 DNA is TGCGCCAGCAGCTCGGGAGGGGGCGAAGCTTTCTTT. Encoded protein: CASSSGGGEAFF.

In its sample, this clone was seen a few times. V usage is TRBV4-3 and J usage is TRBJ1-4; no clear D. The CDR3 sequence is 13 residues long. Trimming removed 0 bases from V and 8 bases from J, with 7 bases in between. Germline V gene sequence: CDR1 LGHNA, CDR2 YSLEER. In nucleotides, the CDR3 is TGCGCCAGCAGCCAAGATGTCAGGGAAAAACTGTTTTTT. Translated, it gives CASSQDVREKLFF.

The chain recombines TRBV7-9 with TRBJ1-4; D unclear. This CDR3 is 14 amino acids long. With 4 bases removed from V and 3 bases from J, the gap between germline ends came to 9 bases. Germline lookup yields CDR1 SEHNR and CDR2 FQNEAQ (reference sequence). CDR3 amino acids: CASSSATSNEKLFF. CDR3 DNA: TGTGCCAGCAGCTCTGCGACTTCTAATGAAAAACTGTTTTTT.

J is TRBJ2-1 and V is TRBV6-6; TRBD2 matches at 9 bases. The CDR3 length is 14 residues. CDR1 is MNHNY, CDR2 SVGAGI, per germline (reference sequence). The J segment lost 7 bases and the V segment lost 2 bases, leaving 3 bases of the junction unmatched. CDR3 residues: CASSYRGGGNEQFF. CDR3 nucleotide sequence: TGTGCCAGCAGTTACCGCGGGGGGGGTAATGAGCAGTTCTTC.

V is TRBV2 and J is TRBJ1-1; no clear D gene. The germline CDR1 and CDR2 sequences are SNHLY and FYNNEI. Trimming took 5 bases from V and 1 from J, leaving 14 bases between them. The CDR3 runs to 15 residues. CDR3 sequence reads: CASSNPTGKNTEAFF. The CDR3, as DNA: TGTGCCAGCAGTAATCCGACGGGAAAGAACACTGAAGCTTTCTTT. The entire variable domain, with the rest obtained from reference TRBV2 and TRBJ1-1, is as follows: EPEVTQTPSHQVTQMGQEVILRCVPISNHLYFYWYRQILGQKVEFLVSFYNNEISEKSEIFDDQFSVERPDGSNFTLKIRSTKLEDSAMYFCASSNPTGKNTEAFFGQGTRLTVV.

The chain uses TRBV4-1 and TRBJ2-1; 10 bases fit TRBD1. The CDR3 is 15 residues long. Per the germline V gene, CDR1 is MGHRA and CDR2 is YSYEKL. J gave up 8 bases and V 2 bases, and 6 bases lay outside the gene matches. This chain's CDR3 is CASSQPRDRGYEQFF. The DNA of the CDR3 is TGCGCCAGCAGCCAACCCCGGGACAGGGGCTATGAGCAGTTCTTC.

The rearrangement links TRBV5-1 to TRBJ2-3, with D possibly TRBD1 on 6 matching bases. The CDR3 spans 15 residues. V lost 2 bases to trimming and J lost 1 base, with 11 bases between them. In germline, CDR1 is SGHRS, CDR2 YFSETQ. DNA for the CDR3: TGCGCCAGCAGCTTCTACAGGGCGGGCACAGATACGCAGTATTTT. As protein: CASSFYRAGTDTQYF.

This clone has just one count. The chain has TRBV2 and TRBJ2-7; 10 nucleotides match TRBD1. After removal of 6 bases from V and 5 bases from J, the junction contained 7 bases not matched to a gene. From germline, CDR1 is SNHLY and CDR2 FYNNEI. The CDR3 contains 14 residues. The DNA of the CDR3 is TGTGCCAGCAGCTATTCCGGGACAGGGGACGAGCAGTACGTC. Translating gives CASSYSGTGDEQYV.

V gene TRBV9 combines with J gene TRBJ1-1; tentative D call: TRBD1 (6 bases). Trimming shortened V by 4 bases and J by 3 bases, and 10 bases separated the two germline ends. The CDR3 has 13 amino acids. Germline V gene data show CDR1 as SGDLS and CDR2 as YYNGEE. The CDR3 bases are TGTGCCAGCAGCCTAAAGGGGGACACTGAAGCTTTCTTT. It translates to CASSLKGDTEAFF.